Shown below are 2 T cell receptor beta chains from a single sample sequenced in a study of response to subunit inactivated influenza vaccine. MiXCR was run by TCRdb on the RT-PCR reads, yielding one entry per CDR3 protein. The data show a few hundred thousand distinct CDR3 sequences, 14% seen once. Sample: PBMCs from blood, taken about 13 days after vaccination. The receptors were gathered from a middle-aged man who received an inactivated influenza vaccine.

This clonotype was detected a few times. The V gene is TRBV7-2, the J gene TRBJ2-3; TRBD2 aligns across 8 bases. V was pared by 2 bases and J by 1 base, with 5 bases of the junction left unmatched. This CDR3 is 16 amino acids long. CDR1 is SGHTA and CDR2 is FQGNSA in the germline V gene. The CDR3 is CASSLRPLAGTDTQYF. The CDR3, as DNA: TGTGCCAGCAGCTTACGGCCACTAGCGGGCACAGATACGCAGTATTTT.

This clonotype was observed a handful of times. The chain joins TRBV15 to TRBJ2-7; D remains unclear. The V gene lost 0 bases and the J gene lost 5 bases, with 17 bases spanning the gap. The V gene's germline CDR1 is LNHNV and CDR2 YYDKDF (reference sequence). The CDR3 extends over 16 amino acids. The CDR3 sequence: CATSRDPVGSLDEQYF. DNA of the CDR3: TGTGCCACCAGCAGAGATCCTGTGGGCTCTCTGGACGAGCAGTACTTC.